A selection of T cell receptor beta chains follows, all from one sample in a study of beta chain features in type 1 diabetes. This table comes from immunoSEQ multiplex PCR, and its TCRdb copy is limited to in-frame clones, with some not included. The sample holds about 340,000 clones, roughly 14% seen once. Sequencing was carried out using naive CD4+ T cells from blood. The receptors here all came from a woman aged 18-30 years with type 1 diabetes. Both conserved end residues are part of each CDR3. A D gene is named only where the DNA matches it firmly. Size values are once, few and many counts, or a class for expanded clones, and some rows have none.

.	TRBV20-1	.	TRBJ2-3	CSADRTDTQYF	TGCAGTGCAGACAGAACAGATACGCAGTATTTT
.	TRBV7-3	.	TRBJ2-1	CASSSPYGGNEQFF	TGTGCCAGCAGCTCCCCATACGGGGGCAATGAGCAGTTCTTC
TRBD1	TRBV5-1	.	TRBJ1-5	CASSETGLNQPQHF	TGCGCCAGCAGCGAGACAGGGTTGAATCAGCCCCAGCATTTT
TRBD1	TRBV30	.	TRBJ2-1	CAWTTIGTGIYNEQFF	TGTGCCTGGACCACCATCGGGACAGGGATCTACAATGAGCAGTTCTTC
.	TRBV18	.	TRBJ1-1	CASSPGLGRKGTEAFF	TGTGCCAGCTCACCCGGGCTGGGGAGGAAGGGAACTGAAGCTTTCTTT
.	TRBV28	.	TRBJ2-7	CASSYPLKDTSYEQYF	TGTGCCAGCAGTTATCCCCTTAAAGACACCTCCTACGAGCAGTACTTC
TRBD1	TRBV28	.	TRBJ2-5	CASSLIDRGETQYF	TGTGCCAGCAGTTTGATTGACAGGGGAGAGACCCAGTACTTC
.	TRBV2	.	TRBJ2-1	CASKRARGDNEQFF	TGTGCCAGCAAGAGGGCCAGGGGAGACAATGAGCAGTTCTTC
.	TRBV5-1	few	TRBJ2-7	CASREAGTSLYEQYF	TGCGCCAGCAGAGAGGCGGGAACTTCCCTCTACGAGCAGTACTTC
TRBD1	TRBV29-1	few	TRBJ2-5	CSVEGTGGWETQYF	TGCAGCGTGGAAGGGACAGGGGGCTGGGAGACCCAGTACTTC
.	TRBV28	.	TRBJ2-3	CASSLGLTTDTQYF	TGTGCCAGCAGCCTAGGACTTACCACAGATACGCAGTATTTT
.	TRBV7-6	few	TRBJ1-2	CASSPGQNYGYTF	TGTGCCAGCAGTCCCGGACAGAACTATGGCTACACCTTC
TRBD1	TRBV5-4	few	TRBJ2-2	CASSLDRVGAGELFF	TGTGCCAGCAGCCTTGACAGGGTGGGCGCCGGGGAGCTGTTTTTT
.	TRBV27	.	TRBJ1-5	CASSLKEGQPQHF	TGTGCCAGCAGTTTAAAGGAGGGTCAGCCCCAGCATTTT
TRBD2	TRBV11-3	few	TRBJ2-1	CASSLGASGYNEQFF	TGTGCCAGCAGCTTAGGGGCTAGCGGTTACAATGAGCAGTTCTTC
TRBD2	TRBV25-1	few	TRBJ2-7	CASSRTGGYEQYF	TGTGCCAGCAGTCGGACGGGGGGGTACGAGCAGTACTTC
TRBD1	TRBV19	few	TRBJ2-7	CASRPAGGGEQYF	TGTGCCAGTAGACCGGCAGGGGGCGGTGAGCAGTACTTC
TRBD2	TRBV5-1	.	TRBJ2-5	CASSSQGLAVKETQYF	TGCGCCAGCAGCTCCCAGGGACTAGCGGTTAAAGAGACCCAGTACTTC
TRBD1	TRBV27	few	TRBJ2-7	CASMDRAGEQYF	TGTGCCAGCATGGACAGGGCTGGCGAGCAGTACTTC
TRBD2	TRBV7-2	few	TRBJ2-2	CASSLGLAGTGELFF	TGTGCCAGCAGCTTAGGACTAGCGGGAACTGGGGAGCTGTTTTTT
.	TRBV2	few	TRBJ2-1	CASIAGQYNEQFF	TGTGCCAGCATCGCCGGACAGTACAATGAGCAGTTCTTC
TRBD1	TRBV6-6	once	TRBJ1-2	CASSLPAGTGRGYTF	TGTGCCAGCAGCCTCCCAGCCGGGACAGGGAGAGGCTACACCTTC
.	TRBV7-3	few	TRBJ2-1	CASSLNGYSYNEQFF	TGTGCCAGCAGCCTAAACGGGTACTCCTACAATGAGCAGTTCTTC
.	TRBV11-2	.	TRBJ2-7	CASSFTGSSYEQYF	TGTGCCAGCAGCTTCACAGGGAGCTCCTACGAGCAGTACTTC
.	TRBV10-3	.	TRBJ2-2	CAITESPYGELFF	TGTGCCATCACGGAGAGTCCGTATGGGGAGCTGTTTTTT
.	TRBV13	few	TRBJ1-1	CASSFRWNTEAFF	TGTGCCAGCAGCTTCCGGTGGAACACTGAAGCTTTCTTT
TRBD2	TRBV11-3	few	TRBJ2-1	CASSLDSTSRRQFF	TGTGCCAGCAGCTTAGATTCGACTAGCCGGCGGCAGTTCTTC
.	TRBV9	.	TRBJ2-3	CASSVSSAGDTQYF	TGTGCCAGCAGCGTTTCCTCTGCGGGCGATACGCAGTATTTT
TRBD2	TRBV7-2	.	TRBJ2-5	CASSPYGTNQETQYF	TGTGCCAGCAGCCCCTACGGGACTAACCAAGAGACCCAGTACTTC
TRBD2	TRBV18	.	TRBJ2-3	CASSPRISGRADTQYF	TGTGCCAGCTCACCAAGAATTAGCGGGAGGGCCGATACGCAGTATTTT
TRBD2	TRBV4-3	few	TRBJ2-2	CASSQVAGGANTGELFF	TGCGCCAGCAGCCAAGTAGCGGGAGGCGCGAACACCGGGGAGCTGTTTTTT
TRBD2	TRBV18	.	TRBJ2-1	CASSGGGVYNEQFF	TGTGCCAGCTCAGGGGGGGGAGTCTACAATGAGCAGTTCTTC
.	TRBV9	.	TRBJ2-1	CASSVDSRKVEQFF	TGTGCCAGCAGCGTAGACTCTAGGAAAGTTGAGCAGTTCTTC
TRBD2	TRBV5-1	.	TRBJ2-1	CASSLAGTSVGWYNEQFF	TGCGCCAGCAGCTTGGCCGGGACTAGCGTGGGGTGGTACAATGAGCAGTTCTTC
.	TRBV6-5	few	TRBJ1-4	CASSYSGGFQEKLFF	TGTGCCAGCAGTTACTCAGGAGGGTTTCAGGAAAAACTGTTTTTT
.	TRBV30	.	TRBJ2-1	CAWNARANNEQFF	TGTGCCTGGAACGCCCGCGCGAACAATGAGCAGTTCTTC
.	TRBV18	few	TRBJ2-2	CASSPRRGMDTGELFF	TGTGCCAGCTCACCAAGGAGGGGCATGGACACCGGGGAGCTGTTTTTT